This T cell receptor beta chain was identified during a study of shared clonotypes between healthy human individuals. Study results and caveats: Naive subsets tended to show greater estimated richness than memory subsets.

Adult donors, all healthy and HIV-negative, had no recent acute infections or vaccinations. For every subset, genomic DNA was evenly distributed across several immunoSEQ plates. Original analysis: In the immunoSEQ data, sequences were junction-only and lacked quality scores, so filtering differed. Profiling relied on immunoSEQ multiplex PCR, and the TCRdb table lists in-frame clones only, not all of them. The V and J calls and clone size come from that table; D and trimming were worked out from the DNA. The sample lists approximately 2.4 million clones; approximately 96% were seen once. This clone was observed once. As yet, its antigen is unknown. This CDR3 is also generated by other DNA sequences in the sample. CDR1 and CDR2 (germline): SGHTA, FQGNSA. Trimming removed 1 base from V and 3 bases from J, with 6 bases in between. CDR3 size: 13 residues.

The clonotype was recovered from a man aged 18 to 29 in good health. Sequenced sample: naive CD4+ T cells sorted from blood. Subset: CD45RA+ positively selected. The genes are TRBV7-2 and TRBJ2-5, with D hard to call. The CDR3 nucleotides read TGTGCCAGCAGCTTAGGACGGAAAGAGACCCAGTACTTC. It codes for CASSLGRKETQYF.